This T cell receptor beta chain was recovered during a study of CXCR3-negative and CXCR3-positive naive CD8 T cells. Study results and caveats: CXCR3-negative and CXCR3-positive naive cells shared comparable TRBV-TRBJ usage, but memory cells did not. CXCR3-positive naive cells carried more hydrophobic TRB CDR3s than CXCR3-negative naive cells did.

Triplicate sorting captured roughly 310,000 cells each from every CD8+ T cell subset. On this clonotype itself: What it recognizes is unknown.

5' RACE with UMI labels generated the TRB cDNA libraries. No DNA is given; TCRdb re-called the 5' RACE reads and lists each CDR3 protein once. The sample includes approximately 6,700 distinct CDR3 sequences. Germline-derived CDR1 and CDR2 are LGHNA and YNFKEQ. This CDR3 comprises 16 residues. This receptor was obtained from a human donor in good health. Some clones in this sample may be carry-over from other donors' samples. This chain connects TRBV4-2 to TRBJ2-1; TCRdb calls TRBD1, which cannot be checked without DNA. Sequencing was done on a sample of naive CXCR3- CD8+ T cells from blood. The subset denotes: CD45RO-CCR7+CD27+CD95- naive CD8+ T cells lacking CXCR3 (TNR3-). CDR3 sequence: CASSHPPNYPTNEQFF.